These 20 T cell receptor beta chains were sequenced from one sample in a study of T-cell memory formation after mild COVID-19 (dated by TCRdb to the early 2020s). Receptor amplification or capture employed 5' RACE. Sequencing used an Illumina NovaSeq 6000. TCRdb took the public reads, trimmed them with fastp at Q25, ran MiXCR for clone calling and kept in-frame beta chains. Merged by CDR3 protein, the rows form single entries marked with the most common genes and DNA. The sample has 400,000 or so distinct CDR3 sequences on record, around 20% of them singletons. The ten biggest clones cover around 9.2% of the sample. Sequencing input: PBMCs or a T cell subset sorted from them (not recorded which). The receptors were sampled from an adult woman who had mild COVID-19 (a few samples of this study predate the infection). The sample titles of this study are shuffled in the database, so cell type and time point are left out; the donor was told from shared clones.

There are a few counts of this clonotype. The CDR3 region is CASSYVGLAVQGDTQYF. For the CDR3, the DNA is TGTGCCAGCAGTTACGTCGGACTAGCGGTCCAGGGGGATACGCAGTATTTT. V gene TRBV6-5 combines with J gene TRBJ2-3, with 10 bases that match TRBD2. Germline lookup yields CDR1 MNHEY and CDR2 SVGAGI. V shed 2 bases and J 6 bases; nucleotides not matched to a gene: 11. The CDR3 covers 17 residues.

The V gene is TRBV25-1, the J gene TRBJ1-6, with TRBD1 identical over 9 bases. V was pared by 6 bases and J by 8 bases, with 2 bases of the junction left unmatched. CDR1 and CDR2 (germline): MGHDK, SYGVNS. This CDR3 is 13 amino acids long. DNA for the CDR3: TGTGCCAGCAGGGGGACAGGGTATTCACCCCTCCACTTT. Encoded protein: CASRGTGYSPLHF.

This clonotype has just a few counts. The CDR3 region is CASRAFETGDTEAFF. The CDR3 DNA reads as TGTGCCAGCAGAGCTTTTGAGACAGGGGACACTGAAGCTTTCTTT. The chain carries TRBV2 and TRBJ1-1; 8 bases match TRBD1. V dropped 6 bases and J dropped 3; count of bases not matched to a gene: 9. The CDR3 totals 15 residues. The germline gives CDR1 SNHLY, CDR2 FYNNEI.

A remark on this clonotype: A much larger clone differs by one base, so this may be a read error. This rearrangement joins TRBV7-2 to TRBJ2-3; TRBD1 is a possible D gene (6 bases). The CDR3 is 15 residues long. CDR1 SGHTA and CDR2 FQGNSA come from the germline V gene. This chain's CDR3 is CASSLVGGAIDTKYF. The CDR3 region has the DNA TGTGCCAGCAGCTTAGTAGGGGGAGCAATAGATACGAAGTATTTT.

This clonotype was recorded at least ten times. CDR3 in amino acids: CAWHPGQGRNEQFF. CDR3 in DNA: TGTGCCTGGCATCCGGGACAGGGGAGGAATGAGCAGTTCTTC. The rearrangement uses TRBV30 and TRBJ2-1; 10 bases match TRBD1. The CDR3 has 14 amino acids. Germline trimming cut 5 bases from V and 7 bases from J; bases unmatched to any gene: 8. In germline, CDR1 is GTSNPN, CDR2 SVGIG (reference sequence).

In this sample, this clonotype turned up a few times. The CDR3 bases are TGCAGTGCGGGGTGGGGGCGCAATCAGCCCCAGCATTTT. It encodes CSAGWGRNQPQHF. The chain is built from TRBV20-1 and TRBJ1-5; weak D call: TRBD1 (6 bases). This CDR3 comprises 13 residues. Trimming took off 6 bases at V and 2 bases at J, with 11 bases between the two ends. Per germline, CDR1 DFQATT and CDR2 SNEGSKA (reference sequence).

This chain uses TRBV5-1 with TRBJ1-1; 7 bases are a match to TRBD1. The ends lost 5 bases at V and 0 bases at J; junction bases unmatched: 7. In germline, CDR1 is SGHRS, CDR2 YFSETQ. The CDR3 covers 15 residues. This CDR3 reads CASSGQATLNTEAFF. Written as DNA, the CDR3 is TGCGCCAGCAGTGGACAGGCGACTTTGAACACTGAAGCTTTCTTT.

This clonotype is termed medium-sized. The genes are TRBV7-8 and TRBJ1-3; D might be TRBD1 (6 bases). The CDR3 totals 15 residues. Germline V gives CDR1 SGHVS, CDR2 FQNEAQ. Trimming stripped 0 bases from V and 2 bases from J, with 8 bases between. The CDR3 bases are TGTGCCAGCAGCTTAGCAGGGGGAACTGGAAACACCATATATTTT. Translation gives CASSLAGGTGNTIYF.

This clonotype was observed a few times. V is TRBV5-1 and J is TRBJ2-5, with D perhaps matching TRBD1 or TRBD2 (5 bases each). Germline-derived CDR1 and CDR2 are SGHRS and YFSETQ. Trimming took 4 bases from V and 0 from J, leaving 13 bases between them. CDR3 length: 15 residues. CDR3 region: CASSPGPGNQETQYF. The DNA for the CDR3 is TGCGCCAGCAGCCCGGGACCAGGAAACCAAGAGACCCAGTACTTC.

This clonotype was picked up a small number of times. The chain employs TRBV9 and TRBJ1-5, with a weak D call TRBD1 (5 bases). V dropped 0 bases and J dropped 1 base, with 8 bases sitting between them. CDR3 length: 15 amino acids. Germline V gene lookup returns CDR1 SGDLS and CDR2 YYNGEE. The CDR3 loop is CASSVGRESNQPQHF. As DNA, the CDR3 is TGTGCCAGCAGCGTAGGCAGGGAAAGCAATCAGCCCCAGCATTTT.

The chain joins TRBV3-1 to TRBJ2-3, with TRBD2 matching over 11 bases. The V and J ends lost 0 bases and 3 bases, in that order; junction bases with no gene match: 8. Germline CDR1 is LGHDT and CDR2 is YNNKEL (reference sequence). The CDR3 loop spans 18 amino acids. The DNA of the CDR3 is TGTGCCAGCAGCCAAGATTTGCTAGCGGGGGGCATAACAGATACGCAGTATTTT. It translates to CASSQDLLAGGITDTQYF.

The V and J genes are TRBV5-5 and TRBJ2-7, with D possibly matching TRBD1 (5 bases). V was pared by 7 bases and J by 2 bases, with 22 bases between. Germline V gives CDR1 SGHKS, CDR2 YYEKEE (reference sequence). The CDR3 covers 16 residues. The CDR3 coding sequence is TGTGCCAGCGAACCCCAGGTCCGACAGCCTACCTACGAGCAGTACTTC. Amino acid sequence: CASEPQVRQPTYEQYF.

The V and J genes are TRBV10-3 and TRBJ2-1, with 7 nucleotides matching TRBD2. CDR1 is ENHRY, CDR2 SYGVKD, per germline. V lost 6 bases, J lost 5 bases, and 7 bases stayed unmatched. This CDR3 has 14 amino acids. CDR3 in amino acids: CAIRGDYQDNEQFF. The CDR3 coding sequence is TGTGCCATCAGGGGGGACTACCAAGACAATGAGCAGTTCTTC.

The chain joins TRBV28 to TRBJ1-5; possible D gene TRBD1, 5 bases. Germline-derived CDR1 and CDR2 are MDHEN and SYDVKM. The germline V and J ends were trimmed by 6 bases and 0 bases, with 9 bases remaining between them. The CDR3 contains 14 residues. The CDR3 sequence: CASSLTASNQPQHF. The DNA for the CDR3 is TGTGCCAGCAGCTTGACAGCTAGCAATCAGCCCCAGCATTTT.

V is TRBV29-1 and J is TRBJ2-5; D call uncertain. V lost 5 bases and J 1 base, leaving 8 bases between the germline ends. The CDR3 totals 12 residues. CDR1 SQVTM and CDR2 ANQGSEA come from the germline V gene. Here the CDR3 reads CSVSTAQETQYF. The CDR3 DNA follows: TGCAGCGTTAGCACAGCCCAAGAGACCCAGTACTTC.

The DNA of the CDR3 is TGCGCCAGCAGCTTGCATGGCAGGGAATTCGGCTACACCTTC. Amino acids: CASSLHGREFGYTF. The chain combines TRBV5-1 with TRBJ1-2, with a possible D match to TRBD1 (5 bases). The CDR3 loop spans 14 amino acids. V dropped 1 base and J dropped 8 bases, with 15 bases sitting between them. Germline V gene sequence: CDR1 SGHRS, CDR2 YFSETQ.

In this sample, this clonotype turned up many times. Compared with germline, one end of the junction differs, possibly owing to a read error. The CDR3: CASSNGYWDTQYF. CDR3 DNA: TGTGCTAGCAGCAACGGGTACTGGGATACGCAGTATTTT. This chain connects TRBV7-7 to TRBJ2-3; D gene unclear. CDR1 is SSHAT, CDR2 FNYEAQ, per germline (reference sequence). The CDR3 consists of 13 residues.

V gene TRBV14 combines with J gene TRBJ2-1; 10 bases agree with TRBD2. The V gene's germline CDR1 is SGHDN and CDR2 FVKESK. The ends lost 7 bases at V and 10 bases at J; junction bases unmatched: 7. The CDR3 spans 13 residues. Here the CDR3 DNA reads TGTGCCAGCAAGGCTAGCGGGGGTCAGGAGCAGTTCTTC. This encodes CASKASGGQEQFF. Supplemented by reference TRBV14 and TRBJ2-1, the full variable domain reads EAGVTQFPSHSVIEKGQTVTLRCDPISGHDNLYWYRRVMGKEIKFLLHFVKESKQDESGMPNNRFLAERTGGTYSTLKVQPAELEDSGVYFCASKASGGQEQFFGPGTRLTVL.

V and J are TRBV5-6 and TRBJ1-2; D is unclear. This CDR3 contains 14 residues. The germline CDR1 and CDR2 sequences are SGHDT and YYEEEE. The V gene lost 0 bases and the J gene lost 4 bases, with 10 bases spanning the gap. The CDR3 protein is CASSLGRGVYGYTF. As DNA, the CDR3 is TGTGCCAGCAGCTTGGGTAGAGGAGTCTATGGCTACACCTTC.

The chain recombines TRBV6-2 or TRBV6-3 with TRBJ2-7, with TRBD1 matching over 9 bases. Losses at the gene ends were 0 bases for V and 5 bases for J; bases not matched to a gene: 2. The length of the CDR3 is 14 residues. CDR1 is MNHEY and CDR2 is SVGEGT in the germline V gene. The CDR3, as DNA: TGTGCCAGCAGTTACTCAGGGACAGGGAACGAGCAGTACTTC. It translates to CASSYSGTGNEQYF.